This paragraph covers one TCR beta chain sequence. Its recognized antigen is unknown. No much larger clonotype is one base removed from it; base qualities were not supplied. This specimen comes from a study of yellow fever vaccine responses in identical twins (dated by TCRdb to 2016 to 2019). For context, the study as a whole: In identical twins, the study followed T cell clones that responded to the vaccine with precision. Broader findings and caveats from the paper: The authors reported that the T cell response to vaccination in identical twins appeared partly convergent and partly personalized.

Including cysteine and phenylalanine, the CDR3 has 18 amino acids. This entry keeps only the CDR3 DNA: 54 bases, framed from base 1. V trim: 4 bases; J trim: 0 bases; unmatched bases: 12. The germline V gene specifies MNHEY as CDR1 and SVGAGI as CDR2. The method behind the library was RT-PCR. TCRdb records Illumina HiSeq 2500 as the sequencer. TCRdb trimmed public reads at Q25 via fastp, called clones via MiXCR and kept in-frame beta chains. Merged by CDR3 protein, the rows form single entries marked with the most common genes and DNA. Recorded for this sample are more than 15,000 distinct CDR3 sequences; approximately 72% of them occurred a single time. 2.5% of the sample lies in the top ten.

The clonotype originates from a young woman who received the yellow fever vaccine. Donor details come from another sample of the same person, matched by shared clones. The chain is assembled from TRBV6-5 and TRBJ1-2; TRBD1 aligns with 9 central bases. This material consisted of T cells from blood (PBMCs), unsorted or a sorted subset (not recorded which), taken before or after yellow fever vaccination (not recorded which). The CDR3 reads as follows: CASSFVPGQGTANYGYTF. The nucleotide sequence is TGTGCCAGCAGTTTCGTTCCGGGACAGGGCACAGCTAACTATGGCTACACCTTC.